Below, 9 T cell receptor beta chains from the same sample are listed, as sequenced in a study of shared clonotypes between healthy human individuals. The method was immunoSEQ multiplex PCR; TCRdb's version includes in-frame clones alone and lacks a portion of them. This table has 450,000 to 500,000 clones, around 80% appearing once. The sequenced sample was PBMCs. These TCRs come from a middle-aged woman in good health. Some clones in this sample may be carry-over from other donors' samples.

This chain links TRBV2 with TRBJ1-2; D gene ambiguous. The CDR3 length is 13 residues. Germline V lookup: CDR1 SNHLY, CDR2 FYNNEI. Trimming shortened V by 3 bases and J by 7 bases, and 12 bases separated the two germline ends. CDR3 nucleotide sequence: TGTGCCAGCAGTGAGTCCAGCCCGGGTGGCTACACCTTC. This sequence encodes CASSESSPGGYTF. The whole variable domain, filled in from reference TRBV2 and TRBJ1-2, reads EPEVTQTPSHQVTQMGQEVILRCVPISNHLYFYWYRQILGQKVEFLVSFYNNEISEKSEIFDDQFSVERPDGSNFTLKIRSTKLEDSAMYFCASSESSPGGYTFGSGTRLTVV.

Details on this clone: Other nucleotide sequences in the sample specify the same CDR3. This CDR3 reads CASSFPRDTQYF. The CDR3 DNA is TGTGCCAGCAGCTTCCCCCGGGATACGCAGTATTTT. The chain is built from TRBV7-2 and TRBJ2-3; no definite D call. Trimming removed 3 bases at V and 6 bases at J, with 7 bases between. CDR1 SGHTA and CDR2 FQGNSA come from the germline V gene. The CDR3 totals 12 residues. Looking up the rest from reference TRBV7-2 and TRBJ2-3 gives the full variable domain: GAGVSQSPSNKVTEKGKDVELRCDPISGHTALYWYRQSLGQGLEFLIYFQGNSAPDKSGLPSDRFSAERTGGSVSTLTIQRTQQEDSAVYLCASSFPRDTQYFGPGTRLTVL.

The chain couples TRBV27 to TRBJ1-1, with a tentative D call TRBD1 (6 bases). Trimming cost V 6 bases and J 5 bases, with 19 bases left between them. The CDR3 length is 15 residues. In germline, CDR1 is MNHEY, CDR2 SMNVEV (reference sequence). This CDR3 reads CASSPTAGAGTEAFF. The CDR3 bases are TGTGCCAGCAGCCCCACTGCGGGGGCTGGGACTGAAGCTTTCTTT.

CDR3 in DNA: TGCGCCAGCAGTCCGACTAGCGGGAGTAGGGAGACCCAGTACTTC. Its protein is CASSPTSGSRETQYF. V and J are TRBV4-1 and TRBJ2-5, with TRBD2 matching over 12 bases. Trimming cost V 6 bases and J 5 bases; bases outside gene matches: 7. Germline V CDR1 and CDR2: MGHRA, YSYEKL. This CDR3 comprises 15 residues.

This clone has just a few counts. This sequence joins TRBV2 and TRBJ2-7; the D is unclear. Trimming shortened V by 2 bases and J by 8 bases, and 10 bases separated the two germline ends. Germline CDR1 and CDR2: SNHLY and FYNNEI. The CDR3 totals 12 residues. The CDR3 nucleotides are TGTGCCAGCAGTGAAAACTTTTATAAGCAGTACTTC. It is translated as CASSENFYKQYF.

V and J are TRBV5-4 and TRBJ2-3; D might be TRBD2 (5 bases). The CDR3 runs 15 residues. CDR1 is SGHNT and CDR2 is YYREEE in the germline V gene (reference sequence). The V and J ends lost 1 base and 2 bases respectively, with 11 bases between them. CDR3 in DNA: TGTGCCAGCAGCTTGCCGGACTCTTTCACAGATACGCAGTATTTT. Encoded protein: CASSLPDSFTDTQYF.

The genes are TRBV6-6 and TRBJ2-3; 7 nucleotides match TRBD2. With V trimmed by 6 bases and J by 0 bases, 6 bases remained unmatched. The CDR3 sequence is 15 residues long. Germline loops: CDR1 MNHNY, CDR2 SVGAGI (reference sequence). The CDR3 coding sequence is TGTGCCAGCAGATGGAGCGGGAATAGCACAGATACGCAGTATTTT. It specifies CASRWSGNSTDTQYF.

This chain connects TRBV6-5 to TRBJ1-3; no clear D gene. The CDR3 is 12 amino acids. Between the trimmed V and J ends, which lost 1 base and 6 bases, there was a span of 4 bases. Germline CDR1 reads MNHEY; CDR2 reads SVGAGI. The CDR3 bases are TGTGCCAGCAGTTACTTTGAAAACACCATATATTTT. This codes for CASSYFENTIYF.

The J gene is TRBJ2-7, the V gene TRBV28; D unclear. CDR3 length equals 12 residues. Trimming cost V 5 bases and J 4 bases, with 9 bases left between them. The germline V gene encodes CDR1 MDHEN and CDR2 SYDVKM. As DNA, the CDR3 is TGTGCCAGCAGTCGAACACAATACGAGCAGTACTTC. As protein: CASSRTQYEQYF.